The 2 T cell receptor beta chains given below trace back to one sample, sequenced in a study of T cell changes during pregnancy in multiple sclerosis. Sequenced by immunoSEQ multiplex PCR; TCRdb stores in-frame clones only, minus some. Of tens of thousands of clones in the sample, around 93% were seen once. The material sequenced was peripheral blood, taken after pregnancy. These receptors were collected from a female donor in good health, enrolled as a control in a pregnancy study.

The V gene is TRBV4-2, the J gene TRBJ1-1; D unresolved. This CDR3 has 15 amino acids. The V gene lost 1 base and the J gene lost 1 base, with 10 bases spanning the gap. The germline V gene has CDR1 LGHNA and CDR2 YNFKEQ. CDR3 nucleotide sequence: TGTGCCAGCAGCCAAGTCCCAGGTACGAACACTGAAGCTTTCTTT. It translates to CASSQVPGTNTEAFF.

The chain recombines TRBV19 with TRBJ1-2, with a weak D call TRBD1 (5 bases). V lost 5 bases to trimming and J lost 5 bases, with 9 bases between them. From germline, CDR1 is LNHDA and CDR2 SQIVND (reference sequence). The CDR3 has 12 residues. This CDR3 is CASSPRTYGYTF. The CDR3 DNA sequence: TGTGCCAGTAGTCCCCGGACATATGGCTACACCTTC.